The 23 T cell receptor beta chains presented below share a single source sample, sequenced in a study of blood T cell repertoires in COVID-19. Sequenced by immunoSEQ multiplex PCR; TCRdb stores in-frame clones only, minus some. The data contain 110,000 to 150,000 clones, more than 75% of them singletons. Sequenced sample: peripheral blood. These receptors were obtained from a woman in her 70s with COVID-19, enrolled during active disease.

The V call is TRBV5-6, the J call TRBJ1-6, with 7 bases lining up with TRBD1. The CDR3 is 16 amino acids. Germline trimming cut 3 bases from V and 7 bases from J; bases unmatched to any gene: 10. CDR1 SGHDT and CDR2 YYEEEE come from the germline V gene. The CDR3 nucleotides are TGTGCCAGCAGCTCCCCGCGCGGGGACAGAAATTCACCCCTCCACTTT. As protein: CASSSPRGDRNSPLHF.

This chain joins TRBV7-6 and TRBJ2-1; 10 bases are a match to TRBD1. Losses at the gene ends were 4 bases for V and 2 bases for J; bases not matched to a gene: 11. The CDR3 contains 18 residues. The V gene's germline CDR1 is SGHVS and CDR2 FNYEAQ. The CDR3 region is CASSSQLTGTGAYNEQFF. The CDR3, as DNA: TGTGCCAGCAGCTCACAACTCACCGGGACAGGGGCCTACAATGAGCAGTTCTTC.

The genes are TRBV5-1 and TRBJ2-7; TRBD1 agrees at 11 bases. Trimming took 2 bases from V and 6 from J; bases not matched to a gene: 10. This CDR3 contains 16 residues. Germline lookup yields CDR1 SGHRS and CDR2 YFSETQ. The CDR3 is CASSLTGQGGMGEQYF. The CDR3, as DNA: TGCGCCAGCAGCTTAACGGGACAGGGGGGAATGGGCGAGCAGTACTTC. Together with reference TRBV5-1 and TRBJ2-7, the CDR3 gives the full variable domain: KAGVTQTPRYLIKTRGQQVTLSCSPISGHRSVSWYQQTPGQGLQFLFEYFSETQRNKGNFPGRFSGRQFSNSRSEMNVSTLELGDSALYLCASSLTGQGGMGEQYFGPGTRLTVT.

The chain has TRBV18 and TRBJ1-1; 10 nucleotides agree with TRBD1. Germline values: CDR1 KGHSH, CDR2 LQKENI. The CDR3 runs to 15 residues. J was trimmed by 3 bases and V by 6 bases; bases with no gene match: 7. The DNA for the CDR3 is TGTGCCAGCTCCTCCATGGGGACAGGGGACACTGAAGCTTTCTTT. Amino acids: CASSSMGTGDTEAFF.

The chain uses TRBV30 and TRBJ2-2; D gene uncertain. This CDR3 is built from 15 residues. Between the trimmed V and J ends, which lost 2 bases and 8 bases, there was a span of 18 bases. Looked up from germline, CDR1 is GTSNPN and CDR2 is SVGIG (reference sequence). The CDR3 spells CAWSTTYRAWGELFF. CDR3 coding DNA: TGTGCCTGGAGTACCACGTACAGAGCTTGGGGGGAGCTGTTTTTT.

The V call is TRBV29-1, the J call TRBJ1-2, with 7 bases matching TRBD1. The CDR3 totals 15 residues. Germline lookup yields CDR1 SQVTM and CDR2 ANQGSEA. Germline trimming cut 0 bases from V and 6 bases from J; bases unmatched to any gene: 10. CDR3 amino acids: CSVEDPGTAIDGYTF. CDR3 nucleotides: TGCAGCGTTGAAGATCCCGGGACAGCCATCGATGGCTACACCTTC. The complete variable domain, with remaining parts taken from reference TRBV29-1 and TRBJ1-2, reads SAVISQKPSRDICQRGTSLTIQCQVDSQVTMMFWYRQQPGQSLTLIATANQGSEATYESGFVIDKFPISRPNLTFSTLTVSNMSPEDSSIYLCSVEDPGTAIDGYTFGSGTRLTVV.

The chain joins TRBV7-2 to TRBJ1-1; TRBD1 agrees at 11 bases. The CDR3 runs to 17 residues. The trim removed 2 bases at V and 5 bases at J, leaving 10 bases unmatched. Germline loops: CDR1 SGHTA, CDR2 FQGNSA. The CDR3 reads CASSLRSPRDRGTEAFF. Here the CDR3 DNA reads TGTGCCAGCAGCTTAAGGTCCCCCCGGGACAGGGGGACTGAAGCTTTCTTT.

Details on this clone: One end of the junction does not line up with germline, which may come from a read error. This chain uses TRBV6-2 or TRBV6-3 with TRBJ2-7; 12 nucleotides align to TRBD2. The CDR3 has 13 residues. Germline V CDR1 and CDR2: MNHEY, SVGEGT. CDR3 in DNA: TGTGCCAGCAGTTACTCGAAGACTAGCGGGGGAGGCTTC. Its translation: CASSYSKTSGGGF.

This chain connects TRBV13 to TRBJ1-3, with D unclear. The CDR3 sequence is 24 residues long. Per the germline V gene, CDR1 is PRHDT and CDR2 is FYEKMQ (reference sequence). V shed 1 base and J shed 0 bases, with 34 bases lying between them. This CDR3 reads CASSLEWSPSSPEGTTLSGNTIYF. The DNA for the CDR3 is TGTGCCAGCAGCTTAGAGTGGAGCCCGAGTTCACCCGAGGGTACCACCCTCTCTGGAAACACCATATATTTT. Complete variable domain (other parts from reference TRBV13 and TRBJ1-3): AAGVIQSPRHLIKEKRETATLKCYPIPRHDTVYWYQQGPGQDPQFLISFYEKMQSDKGSIPDRFSAQQFSDYHSELNMSSLELGDSALYFCASSLEWSPSSPEGTTLSGNTIYFGEGSWLTVV.

CDR3 in amino acids: CATSDSGDIGQFF. The CDR3, as DNA: TGTGCCACCAGTGATTCCGGGGACATCGGGCAGTTCTTC. The rearrangement links TRBV24-1 to TRBJ2-1; possible D gene TRBD1, 6 bases. Germline V gene data show CDR1 as KGHDR and CDR2 as SFDVKD. This CDR3 is built from 13 residues. V was shortened by 2 bases and J by 12 bases, with 13 bases between the two germline ends.

The CDR3 coding sequence is TGTGCCAGTCTCTTGAACACTGAAGCTTTCTTT. Encoded protein: CASLLNTEAFF. This chain links TRBV7-9 with TRBJ1-1; no firm D call. This CDR3 is 11 amino acids long. V shed 9 bases and J shed 0 bases, with 5 bases lying between them. Germline CDR1 is SEHNR and CDR2 is FQNEAQ (reference sequence). The full variable domain, rest sourced from reference TRBV7-9 and TRBJ1-1, is DTGVSQNPRHKITKRGQNVTFRCDPISEHNRLYWYRQTLGQGPEFLTYFQNEAQLEKSRLLSDRFSAERPKGSFSTLEIQRTEQGDSAMYLCASLLNTEAFFGQGTRLTVV.

V is TRBV14 and J is TRBJ2-3, with 7 bases matching TRBD2. Germline assignment: CDR1 SGHDN and CDR2 FVKESK. The trim removed 1 base at V and 2 bases at J, leaving 6 bases unmatched. This CDR3 contains 16 residues. CDR3 DNA: TGTGCCAGCAGCCAAGCGCAGCGGGGCCCCACAGATACGCAGTATTTT. Encoded protein: CASSQAQRGPTDTQYF.

The table lists this clone with a few counts. This chain joins TRBV20-1 and TRBJ1-5, with a weak D call TRBD1 (6 bases). The CDR3 runs 15 residues. Trimming cost V 3 bases and J 2 bases, with 14 bases left between them. Germline CDR1 DFQATT, CDR2 SNEGSKA (reference sequence). The CDR3 DNA follows: TGCAGTGCTAGTAGGGGGACCGATGGCAATCAGCCCCAGCATTTT. Translating it yields CSASRGTDGNQPQHF.

This clone was seen only once. This chain links TRBV6-1 with TRBJ1-5; possibly TRBD1 for D (5 bases). V gave up 1 base and J gave up 6 bases, with 13 bases separating them. The CDR3 extends over 15 amino acids. Germline V gene data show CDR1 as MNHNS and CDR2 as SASEGT. The CDR3 nucleotides are TGTGCCAGCAGTGAAGTAGGGGCAGAATTTCAGCCCCAGCATTTT. This sequence encodes CASSEVGAEFQPQHF.

This clone has just one count. This same CDR3 is encoded by further DNA sequences in the sample. This rearrangement joins TRBV19 to TRBJ1-4, with TRBD1 matching over 10 bases. The V gene end was trimmed by 1 base and the J gene end by 5 bases; junction bases not matched to a gene: 4. This CDR3 comprises 16 residues. Germline V gene data show CDR1 as LNHDA and CDR2 as SQIVND (reference sequence). CDR3 in amino acids: CASSIVRTGGNEKLFF. In DNA, the CDR3 is TGTGCCAGTAGTATAGTCCGGACAGGGGGGAATGAAAAACTGTTTTTT.

In nucleotides, the CDR3 is TGCGCCAGCAGCTTGGCTGGCCGGCAGGACTATGGCTACACCTTC. Protein sequence: CASSLAGRQDYGYTF. The genes are TRBV5-1 and TRBJ1-2; D call uncertain. The CDR3 totals 15 residues. CDR1 SGHRS and CDR2 YFSETQ come from the germline V gene. Trimming shortened V by 0 bases and J by 3 bases, and 12 bases separated the two germline ends.

In nucleotides, the CDR3 is TGTGCCAGTGGAGTTGGGGGACTTAACTATGGCTACACCTTC. This encodes CASGVGGLNYGYTF. The V call is TRBV19, the J call TRBJ1-2; TRBD1 is a possible D gene (5 bases). Germline CDR1 reads LNHDA; CDR2 reads SQIVND (reference sequence). V lost 8 bases and J 1 base, leaving 14 bases between the germline ends. The CDR3 is 14 residues long. Full variable domain (missing parts from reference TRBV19 and TRBJ1-2): DGGITQSPKYLFRKEGQNVTLSCEQNLNHDAMYWYRQDPGQGLRLIYYSQIVNDFQKGDIAEGYSVSREKKESFPLTVTSAQKNPTAFYLCASGVGGLNYGYTFGSGTRLTVV.

The chain couples TRBV4-3 to TRBJ1-2; the match to TRBD1 covers 7 bases. From germline, CDR1 is LGHNA and CDR2 YSLEER. Trimming removed 1 base from V and 6 bases from J; junction bases left unmatched: 8. The CDR3 contains 15 residues. This CDR3 is CASSQAFDRVDGYTF. Here the CDR3 DNA reads TGCGCCAGCAGCCAAGCTTTTGACAGGGTTGATGGCTACACCTTC.

The chain uses TRBV7-9 and TRBJ1-5; TRBD1 matches 12 bases. From germline, CDR1 is SEHNR and CDR2 FQNEAQ (reference sequence). The V and J ends lost 5 bases and 6 bases, in that order; junction bases with no gene match: 11. The CDR3 length is 17 residues. The CDR3 nucleotides read TGTGCCAGCAGCGCTGGGACAGGGGGCAAAAGGGGTCAGCCCCAGCATTTT. Its translation is CASSAGTGGKRGQPQHF.

The chain is built from TRBV5-1 and TRBJ2-7, with 7 bases matching TRBD1. The V segment lost 4 bases and the J segment 7 bases; nucleotides outside the gene matches: 14. CDR1 is SGHRS, CDR2 YFSETQ, per germline. This CDR3 comprises 15 residues. The CDR3 region is CASSAGTAADYEQYF. The CDR3, as DNA: TGCGCCAGCAGCGCCGGGACAGCCGCCGATTATGAGCAGTACTTC.

The CDR3 DNA follows: TGTGCCAGCACCATAGTAGGACAGGGACAAAGTTCACCCCTCCACTTT. The encoded protein is CASTIVGQGQSSPLHF. The chain carries TRBV5-4 and TRBJ1-6; TRBD1 matches 8 bases. The length of the CDR3 is 16 residues. CDR1 is SGHNT, CDR2 YYREEE, per germline (reference sequence). J was trimmed by 9 bases and V by 6 bases; bases with no gene match: 14.

The V and J genes are TRBV30 and TRBJ2-5; tentative D call: TRBD2 (5 bases). Trimming stripped 5 bases from V and 2 bases from J, with 18 bases between. The V gene's germline CDR1 is GTSNPN and CDR2 SVGIG (reference sequence). The CDR3 spans 15 residues. The CDR3 DNA reads TGTGCCTGGCGGGCGGACGTCTTAGCGCAAGAGACCCAGTACTTC. This sequence encodes CAWRADVLAQETQYF. The full variable domain, with the rest looked up from reference TRBV30 and TRBJ2-5, is SQTIHQWPATLVQPVGSPLSLECTVEGTSNPNLYWYRQAAGRGLQLLFYSVGIGQISSEVPQNLSASRPQDRQFILSSKKLLLSDSGFYLCAWRADVLAQETQYFGPGTRLLVL.

The chain carries TRBV18 and TRBJ1-1; D not resolved. Trimming cost V 0 bases and J 7 bases, with 9 bases left between them. The CDR3 is made up of 13 amino acids. In germline, CDR1 is KGHSH, CDR2 LQKENI. The CDR3 loop reads CASSPPAAHEAFF. CDR3 nucleotide sequence: TGTGCCAGCTCACCACCTGCGGCCCATGAAGCTTTCTTT. Looking up the rest from reference TRBV18 and TRBJ1-1 gives the full variable domain: NAGVMQNPRHLVRRRGQEARLRCSPMKGHSHVYWYRQLPEEGLKFMVYLQKENIIDESGMPKERFSAEFPKEGPSILRIQQVVRGDSAAYFCASSPPAAHEAFFGQGTRLTVV.